These 12 T cell receptor beta chains came from one sample sequenced in a study of blood T cell repertoires in COVID-19. Data came from immunoSEQ multiplex PCR; TCRdb stores just in-frame clones and leaves some out. The sample records over 150,000 clones, 88% being singletons. The material sequenced was PBMCs or T cells enriched from blood (not recorded which). The receptor set was obtained from a woman between 18 and 29 years old who had recovered from COVID-19.

The genes are TRBV20-1 and TRBJ2-1, with 11 bases fitting TRBD2. J was trimmed by 9 bases and V by 3 bases; bases with no gene match: 7. The CDR3 is made up of 14 amino acids. Germline V gene data show CDR1 as DFQATT and CDR2 as SNEGSKA (reference sequence). The DNA of the CDR3 is TGCAGTGCTAGTACTAGCGGGAGTACTGTTGAGCAGTTCTTC. Translation gives CSASTSGSTVEQFF.

For this clone: The sample contains more than one DNA sequence encoding this CDR3. V is TRBV28 and J is TRBJ2-7; 8 positions match TRBD2. This CDR3 has 14 amino acids. Unmatched junction bases numbered 4, after V lost 4 bases and J lost 2 bases. Germline CDR1 reads MDHEN; CDR2 reads SYDVKM. The CDR3 loop is CASSSGTRPYEQYF. The CDR3 bases are TGTGCCAGCAGTTCCGGGACTAGACCCTACGAGCAGTACTTC.

The rearrangement links TRBV18 to TRBJ2-7; D might be TRBD2 (5 bases). CDR1 and CDR2 from the germline V gene are KGHSH and LQKENI. The CDR3 is 15 residues long. V lost 6 bases and J lost 1, with 16 bases in between. CDR3 nucleotides: TGTGCCAGCTCCTCGAAACGACGGGGTTCCTACGAGCAGTACTTC. It specifies CASSSKRRGSYEQYF. Full variable domain (missing parts from reference TRBV18 and TRBJ2-7): NAGVMQNPRHLVRRRGQEARLRCSPMKGHSHVYWYRQLPEEGLKFMVYLQKENIIDESGMPKERFSAEFPKEGPSILRIQQVVRGDSAAYFCASSSKRRGSYEQYFGPGTRLTVT.

This rearrangement joins TRBV4-3 to TRBJ1-2, with 10 bases identical to TRBD1. The CDR3 length is 17 residues. CDR1 LGHNA and CDR2 YSLEER come from the germline V gene. With 1 base clipped from V and 6 bases from J, the junction kept 11 bases outside the gene matches. CDR3: CASSQAGDRGRRNGYTF. As DNA, the CDR3 is TGCGCCAGCAGCCAAGCCGGGGACAGGGGACGACGGAATGGCTACACCTTC.

The rearrangement links TRBV20-1 to TRBJ2-7; 7 bases fit TRBD1. CDR3 size: 12 residues. From germline, CDR1 is DFQATT and CDR2 SNEGSKA (reference sequence). V shed 3 bases and J 9 bases; nucleotides not matched to a gene: 8. In DNA form, the CDR3 reads TGCAGTGCTAGTACAGGGGCTCAACGGCAGTACTTC. Amino acids: CSASTGAQRQYF.

This chain connects TRBV30 to TRBJ2-1; the match to TRBD2 covers 7 bases. J lost 9 bases, V lost 1 base, and 9 bases had no gene match. Looked up from germline, CDR1 is GTSNPN and CDR2 is SVGIG (reference sequence). The CDR3 has 14 amino acids. Here the CDR3 DNA reads TGTGCCTGGAGTGAGACTAGCTATGGCAGTGAGCAGTTCTTC. Protein product: CAWSETSYGSEQFF. Supplemented by reference TRBV30 and TRBJ2-1, the full variable domain reads SQTIHQWPATLVQPVGSPLSLECTVEGTSNPNLYWYRQAAGRGLQLLFYSVGIGQISSEVPQNLSASRPQDRQFILSSKKLLLSDSGFYLCAWSETSYGSEQFFGPGTRLTVL.

This sequence joins TRBV5-1 and TRBJ2-2; 10 bases are shared with TRBD2. Trimming cost V 8 bases and J 0 bases; bases outside gene matches: 16. This CDR3 has 19 residues. The germline gives CDR1 SGHRS, CDR2 YFSETQ. Here the CDR3 DNA reads TGCGCCAGTACCGCCTCGTATAGCGGGGGGCAGTCGAACACCGGGGAGCTGTTTTTT. It codes for CASTASYSGGQSNTGELFF.

This chain links TRBV28 with TRBJ1-2; no firm D call. The CDR3 is 13 residues long. Germline V gene sequence: CDR1 MDHEN, CDR2 SYDVKM. Trimming stripped 6 bases from V and 7 bases from J, with 15 bases between. The CDR3 region is CASRDEIRGGYTF. The DNA for the CDR3 is TGTGCCAGCAGGGACGAGATCCGGGGTGGCTACACCTTC.

The gene calls are TRBV3-1 (or the pseudogene TRBV3-2) and TRBJ2-1; 10 bases are shared with TRBD2. Germline trimming cut 0 bases from V and 7 bases from J; bases unmatched to any gene: 12. From germline, CDR1 is LGHDT and CDR2 YNNKEL (reference sequence). This CDR3 has 18 residues. DNA for the CDR3: TGTGCCAGCAGCCAAGATCCCCCGATAGCGGGAGGTAATAATGAGCAGTTCTTC. It yields the protein CASSQDPPIAGGNNEQFF.

Here the CDR3 reads CASSLASSATGAYGYTF. The CDR3 DNA reads as TGTGCCAGCAGCTTAGCTAGCTCAGCAACAGGGGCCTATGGCTACACCTTC. The chain recombines TRBV7-2 with TRBJ1-2; TRBD1 matches at 7 bases. V shed 0 bases, J shed 4 bases, and the junction held 11 bases outside the gene matches. The length of the CDR3 is 17 residues. The germline V gene has CDR1 SGHTA and CDR2 FQGNSA.

This chain connects TRBV19 to TRBJ1-4, with D maybe TRBD1 (5 bases). Germline V lookup: CDR1 LNHDA, CDR2 SQIVND (reference sequence). The CDR3 consists of 15 residues. V was trimmed by 6 bases and J by 0 bases, leaving 11 bases between them. The CDR3 loop reads CASRRQRSTNEKLFF. The CDR3 coding sequence is TGTGCCAGTAGAAGACAGAGGTCAACTAATGAAAAACTGTTTTTT.

V usage is TRBV25-1 and J usage is TRBJ2-1; 8 bases map to TRBD1. Per the germline V gene, CDR1 is MGHDK and CDR2 is SYGVNS. Trimming cost V 8 bases and J 9 bases; bases outside gene matches: 12. CDR3 size: 14 residues. The CDR3 region is CASSPRTGLGEQFF. The CDR3 DNA follows: TGTGCCAGCTCCCCCCGGACAGGGTTGGGTGAGCAGTTCTTC.